Reported below is one T cell receptor (beta chain). A few counts support this clone. There is no known antigen for this receptor. No per-base quality is available; no much larger clone lies one base away. The source of the sample is a study of blood T cell repertoires in COVID-19 (dated by TCRdb to about 2020). Context from the whole study: The collaborator samples originated in the United States, Italy and Spain and spanned the acute and convalescent phases of COVID-19. The material from the prospective study consisted of cDNA or gDNA derived from T cells, B-cell-depleted T cells, or PBMCs. Subjects who had been exposed to COVID-19, were actively infected with it, or had recovered from it provided the deeply sampled blood TCRbeta repertoires that made up the dataset. A freely available public database, intended as a resource for researchers studying the immune response to SARS-CoV-2, is where the repertoires were released. Samples were obtained from the ongoing ImmuneRACE study (first 160 participants) and from 1,000 to 1,500 subjects provided by 6 global collaborators. Sample metadata almost always included a de-identified subject ID, COVID-19 status, age in years and sex. Where available, HLA class I and class II types were taken from metadata supplied by the sample provider and were not determined by assay-based typing.

Collaborating institutions collected whole blood in K2EDTA tubes following their own protocols. For TCRbeta analysis, collaborators shipped samples in one of three forms: frozen whole blood, isolated PBMCs, or DNA extracted from either of those sample types. Here is what the overall study found, with its caveats: How much clinical and demographic metadata was included differed by source and by participant, and the metadata was provided uncurated.

The CDR3 goes from the cysteine to the phenylalanine over 14 residues. Just CDR3 DNA is preserved here, 42 bases in frame from base 1. Taken from the germline V gene, the CDR1 and CDR2 loops are MDHEN and SYDVKM. V is shortened by 3 bases, J by 1 base, and the region joining them spans 9 bases. The immunoSEQ Assay, a bias-controlled multiplex PCR, was used to amplify TCRbeta CDR3 regions from genomic DNA. The paper's data handling went like this. Within the assay, amplification of reference gene primers was used to estimate how many nucleated cells each sample contained. To quantify the absolute abundance of each unique TCRbeta CDR3 rearrangement, sequence reads were collapsed and filtered. For each sample, productive Simpson clonality was calculated as the square root of Simpson's diversity index over productive rearrangements. TCRdb obtained this table from immuneACCESS and retained in-frame rearrangements with V and J assigned. These tables miss some clones; where compared with another copy, unresolved V genes account for less than half of the shortfall, and the remainder is unexplained. Clone size and V and J calls were adopted from that table, with D and trimming inferred from the DNA. The sample has more than 95,000 clones on record, 75% to 90% of them singletons. 15% of the sample belongs to the ten largest clones.

Sequenced sample: peripheral blood. The chain is encoded by TRBV28 joined to TRBJ1-1, with the D segment identity uncertain. This TCR derives from a man between 50 and 59 years old with acute or convalescent COVID-19. Read as DNA, the sequence is TGTGCCAGCAGTTTCTACCACTCGAACACTGAAGCTTTCTTT. Its amino acids are CASSFYHSNTEAFF.